The 27 T cell receptor beta chains below were found in one sample sequenced in a study of shared clonotypes between healthy human individuals. Assay: immunoSEQ multiplex PCR; the TCRdb copy retains only in-frame clones and omits some. The data show roughly 500,000 clones, about 78% seen once. Sequenced: PBMCs. These receptors originate from a middle-aged woman in good health. Some clones in this sample may be carry-over from other donors' samples.

This chain links TRBV7-2 with TRBJ2-7, with 9 bases fitting TRBD1. Trimming removed 5 bases from V and 3 bases from J; junction bases left unmatched: 11. Germline CDR1 reads SGHTA; CDR2 reads FQGNSA. The CDR3 covers 16 residues. The CDR3, as DNA: TGTGCCAGCAGCGTTGGGGTGGGGGACAGGGACTACGAGCAGTACTTC. This gives the protein CASSVGVGDRDYEQYF.

The rearrangement joins TRBV6-4 to TRBJ1-1, with D possibly TRBD1 on 5 matching bases. This CDR3 is built from 13 residues. V was trimmed by 4 bases and J by 3 bases, leaving 9 bases between them. Per germline, CDR1 MRHNA and CDR2 SNTAGT. In DNA, the CDR3 is TGTGCCAGCAGTGGGGGGAAGGACACTGAAGCTTTCTTT. Translating gives CASSGGKDTEAFF.

This chain connects TRBV12-5 to TRBJ2-1, with TRBD2 matching over 11 bases. The CDR3 has 14 amino acids. In germline, CDR1 is LGHNT, CDR2 FRNRAP. Losses at the gene ends were 7 bases for V and 6 bases for J; bases not matched to a gene: 5. The DNA of the CDR3 is TGTGCTAGTGCCCTGGGGACTAGCGGCAATGAGCAGTTCTTC. Its protein product is CASALGTSGNEQFF.

The sample holds one count of this clone. J is TRBJ1-5 and V is TRBV2; D is perhaps TRBD1 (5 bases). The CDR3 runs 15 residues. Trimming cost V 2 bases and J 1 base, with 9 bases left between them. Germline assignment: CDR1 SNHLY and CDR2 FYNNEI. This CDR3 reads CASSEPGASNQPQHF. CDR3 bases: TGTGCCAGCAGTGAACCCGGGGCAAGCAATCAGCCCCAGCATTTT.

This chain links TRBV6-5 with TRBJ2-1, with D perhaps given as TRBD1 or TRBD2 (5 bases each). The V end was cut by 8 bases, the J end by 0 bases, with 8 bases between. The CDR3 totals 13 residues. From germline, CDR1 is MNHEY and CDR2 SVGAGI. The CDR3 is CASRGSSYNEQFF. In DNA, the CDR3 is TGTGCCAGCCGGGGCAGCTCCTACAATGAGCAGTTCTTC.

This clone was seen a handful of times. This chain uses TRBV4-2 with TRBJ1-4, with D maybe TRBD1 (5 bases). V was pared by 0 bases and J by 5 bases, with 10 bases between. Germline CDR1 LGHNA, CDR2 YNFKEQ. This CDR3 contains 15 residues. CDR3 sequence: CASSQDGAENEKLFF. In DNA form, the CDR3 reads TGTGCCAGCAGCCAAGACGGGGCAGAAAATGAAAAACTGTTTTTT.

Concerning this clone: A far bigger clonotype differs at one base, so this is likely a read error. The gene calls are TRBV7-8 and TRBJ2-1; 10 nucleotides match TRBD2. There are 15 residues in the CDR3. The germline CDR1 and CDR2 sequences are SGHVS and FQNEAQ. V was clipped by 3 bases and J by 1 base; unmatched bases: 0. Here the CDR3 reads CASSFSGRSYNEQFF. The CDR3 DNA reads TGTGCCAGCAGCTTTAGCGGGAGGTCCTACAATGAGCAGTTCTTC.

The chain joins TRBV7-2 to TRBJ2-5; possibly TRBD2 for D (6 bases). CDR3 length: 14 amino acids. V was trimmed by 4 bases and J by 5 bases, leaving 14 bases between them. Germline CDR1 SGHTA, CDR2 FQGNSA. The CDR3 DNA is TGTGCCAGCAGCTCCCAAGCGGGTGGGGAGACCCAGTACTTC. Residues: CASSSQAGGETQYF.

This CDR3 is CASSPGYNLRSGNTIYF. CDR3 sequence (DNA): TGTGCCAGCTCACCAGGCTACAACCTACGCTCTGGAAACACCATATATTTT. The rearrangement joins TRBV18 to TRBJ1-3; D is unclear. The CDR3 consists of 17 residues. V lost 2 bases to trimming and J lost 0 bases, with 14 bases between them. Germline CDR1 is KGHSH and CDR2 is LQKENI.

V usage is TRBV5-1 and J usage is TRBJ2-2; D is unclear. CDR1 SGHRS and CDR2 YFSETQ come from the germline V gene. The CDR3 length is 17 residues. Trimming shortened V by 4 bases and J by 6 bases, and 22 bases separated the two germline ends. The CDR3: CASSLLPEWTVPGELFF. The DNA for the CDR3 is TGCGCCAGCAGCCTCCTACCCGAGTGGACCGTTCCCGGGGAGCTGTTTTTT.

The chain combines TRBV5-1 with TRBJ2-3; D perhaps matches TRBD2 (6 bases). Germline lookup yields CDR1 SGHRS and CDR2 YFSETQ. The CDR3 has 16 residues. V was trimmed by 0 bases and J by 4 bases, leaving 15 bases between them. CDR3 amino acids: CASSLGRAEGADTQYF. For the CDR3, the DNA is TGCGCCAGCAGCTTGGGGAGGGCCGAAGGAGCAGATACGCAGTATTTT.

On this clone itself: Other DNA sequences in the same sample also yield this CDR3. V gene TRBV28 combines with J gene TRBJ2-2; 9 bases agree with TRBD2. The V gene end was trimmed by 6 bases and the J gene end by 1 base; junction bases not matched to a gene: 0. The germline V gene has CDR1 MDHEN and CDR2 SYDVKM. This CDR3 contains 14 residues. The CDR3 DNA reads TGTGCCAGCAGGACTAGCGGGAACACCGGGGAGCTGTTTTTT. Its protein is CASRTSGNTGELFF.

The rearrangement joins TRBV2 to TRBJ2-7; TRBD1 or TRBD2 may be the D gene (5 bases each). CDR1 and CDR2 (germline): SNHLY, FYNNEI. V dropped 6 bases and J dropped 2 bases, with 8 bases sitting between them. This CDR3 spans 12 amino acids. CDR3 sequence (DNA): TGTGCCAGCAGCAGGGACCCCTACGAGCAGTACTTC. Residues: CASSRDPYEQYF.

The chain recombines TRBV19 with TRBJ2-7; D call uncertain. Germline CDR1 reads LNHDA; CDR2 reads SQIVND (reference sequence). This CDR3 comprises 13 residues. Trimming cost V 4 bases and J 1 base, with 8 bases left between them. The CDR3 spells CASSTLGSYEQYF. The CDR3 nucleotides are TGTGCCAGTAGTACCTTGGGATCCTACGAGCAGTACTTC.

V gene TRBV2 combines with J gene TRBJ2-7, with 8 bases aligning to TRBD1. This CDR3 is 14 amino acids long. The ends lost 6 bases at V and 6 bases at J; junction bases unmatched: 10. Germline lookup yields CDR1 SNHLY and CDR2 FYNNEI. CDR3 sequence: CASRGGQAIGEQYF. The CDR3 coding sequence is TGTGCCAGCAGAGGGGGACAGGCCATCGGCGAGCAGTACTTC.

Details on this clone: The CDR3 does not end in the conserved phenylalanine or tryptophan, so this is likely a read error. CDR3 sequence: CAISEGTGPYEQYL. CDR3 nucleotides: TGTGCCATCAGTGAGGGGACAGGACCCTACGAGCAGTACCTC. The V and J genes are TRBV10-3 and TRBJ2-7; the match to TRBD1 covers 8 bases. Trimming took 2 bases from V and 2 from J; bases not matched to a gene: 2. CDR3 length: 14 amino acids. From germline, CDR1 is ENHRY and CDR2 SYGVKD.

This rearrangement joins TRBV19 to TRBJ2-2; D is perhaps TRBD2 (6 bases). CDR3 length equals 15 residues. Trimming removed 3 bases at V and 3 bases at J, with 11 bases between. CDR1 and CDR2 (germline): LNHDA, SQIVND (reference sequence). CDR3 residues: CASSIPSDHTGELFF. CDR3 nucleotides: TGTGCCAGTAGTATCCCTAGCGACCACACCGGGGAGCTGTTTTTT.

The chain is built from TRBV7-2 and TRBJ2-2, with 8 bases fitting TRBD2. The V gene end was trimmed by 5 bases and the J gene end by 5 bases; junction bases not matched to a gene: 10. Germline values: CDR1 SGHTA, CDR2 FQGNSA. The CDR3 sequence is 16 residues long. The CDR3 region has the DNA TGTGCCAGCAGCCCCCGGGGGGGGGCGGGGACCGGGGAGCTGTTTTTT. This encodes CASSPRGGAGTGELFF.

This clone was observed a handful of times. The chain recombines TRBV2 with TRBJ2-5, with D perhaps assigned TRBD1 or TRBD2 (6 bases each). V gave up 2 bases and J gave up 4 bases, with 11 bases separating them. The germline CDR1 and CDR2 sequences are SNHLY and FYNNEI. The CDR3 covers 14 residues. The CDR3 reads CASSERGDSETQYF. The CDR3 bases are TGTGCCAGCAGTGAAAGGGGGGATTCAGAGACCCAGTACTTC.

This clone was detected only once. This CDR3 reads CASSLSSLAGYNEQFF. As DNA, the CDR3 is TGTGCCAGCAGTTTATCGTCGCTAGCGGGTTACAATGAGCAGTTCTTC. The chain recombines TRBV27 with TRBJ2-1; 8 bases align to TRBD2. The CDR3 consists of 16 residues. Trimming cost V 0 bases and J 4 bases; bases outside gene matches: 5. Per the germline V gene, CDR1 is MNHEY and CDR2 is SMNVEV (reference sequence).

The rearrangement uses TRBV18 and TRBJ1-1; 7 nucleotides line up with TRBD1. With V trimmed by 0 bases and J by 4 bases, 5 bases remained unmatched. The CDR3 has 15 amino acids. Germline-derived CDR1 and CDR2 are KGHSH and LQKENI. The CDR3 region has the DNA TGTGCCAGCTCACCACCGGCAGGGGGGGGCACTGAAGCTTTCTTT. This translates into CASSPPAGGGTEAFF.

The chain links TRBV2 to TRBJ1-2; perhaps TRBD1 as D (6 bases). The V and J ends lost 2 bases and 4 bases respectively, with 14 bases between them. The CDR3 contains 15 residues. CDR1 SNHLY and CDR2 FYNNEI come from the germline V gene. The CDR3 region is CASSESGQGTYGYTF. In nucleotides, the CDR3 is TGTGCCAGCAGTGAAAGTGGCCAGGGGACCTATGGCTACACCTTC.

The chain employs TRBV5-4 and TRBJ1-5; no definite D call. Germline CDR1 is SGHNT and CDR2 is YYREEE (reference sequence). V lost 4 bases to trimming and J lost 9 bases, with 14 bases between them. The CDR3 runs to 13 residues. In nucleotides, the CDR3 is TGTGCCAGCAGCCAAGATAGAGCCCTGCCCCAGCATTTT. Amino acid sequence: CASSQDRALPQHF.

CDR3 sequence: CASSVVGSGQFF. The CDR3 region has the DNA TGTGCCAGCAGTGTAGTCGGGTCGGGGCAGTTCTTC. This rearrangement joins TRBV2 to TRBJ2-1; D uncertain. V dropped 4 bases and J dropped 12 bases, with 13 bases sitting between them. Germline V gives CDR1 SNHLY, CDR2 FYNNEI. This CDR3 contains 12 residues. The complete variable domain, with remaining parts taken from reference TRBV2 and TRBJ2-1, reads EPEVTQTPSHQVTQMGQEVILRCVPISNHLYFYWYRQILGQKVEFLVSFYNNEISEKSEIFDDQFSVERPDGSNFTLKIRSTKLEDSAMYFCASSVVGSGQFFGPGTRLTVL.

The V call is TRBV28, the J call TRBJ2-5; 9 positions agree with TRBD2. The CDR3 covers 18 residues. In germline, CDR1 is MDHEN, CDR2 SYDVKM. V lost 5 bases and J lost 2; bases outside the gene matches: 15. The CDR3 here is CASSLPKTSGTPQETQYF. The CDR3, as DNA: TGTGCCAGCAGTCTCCCCAAGACTAGCGGAACCCCACAAGAGACCCAGTACTTC.

This chain joins TRBV19 and TRBJ1-5; 11 nucleotides align to TRBD1. The J segment lost 7 bases and the V segment lost 5 bases, leaving 10 bases of the junction unmatched. Germline lookup yields CDR1 LNHDA and CDR2 SQIVND (reference sequence). The CDR3 sequence is 16 residues long. The CDR3 sequence: CASSSGTGGGGQPQHF. CDR3 DNA: TGTGCCAGTAGTTCCGGGACAGGGGGAGGAGGGCAGCCCCAGCATTTT.

The chain employs TRBV6-5 and TRBJ2-7, with 9 positions matching TRBD2. Germline V lookup: CDR1 MNHEY, CDR2 SVGAGI. With 10 bases clipped from V and 5 bases from J, the junction kept 12 bases outside the gene matches. This CDR3 region has 14 residues. The CDR3: CATGPEREVNEQYF. The CDR3 DNA is TGTGCCACCGGGCCGGAGCGGGAGGTGAACGAGCAGTACTTC.